This is a list of T cell receptor beta chains from one sample in a study of cytomegalovirus exposure and HLA in healthy donors. Clones were sequenced by immunoSEQ multiplex PCR, and TCRdb holds only the in-frame ones, with some missing. The data contain about 360,000 clones, roughly 88% of them singletons. What was sequenced was PBMCs. These TCRs come from a woman under 30 in good health and CMV-seronegative. Each CDR3 is given with its conserved first and last residue. The D gene is left open where the match is weak. Clone size is not always given. Where it is, it says once, few, many or a class for expanded clones.

v_gene	j_gene	d_gene	abundance	CDR3aa	CDR3nt
TRBV7-9	TRBJ2-1	-	few	CASSSSIEDEQFF	TGTGCCAGCAGCTCATCGATCGAGGATGAGCAGTTCTTC
TRBV18	TRBJ1-3	TRBD1	-	CASSPRTGLSGNTIYF	TGTGCCAGCTCACCACGGACAGGCCTCTCTGGAAACACCATATATTTT
TRBV27	TRBJ2-3	-	-	CASSLLAPTGQDTQYF	TGTGCCAGCAGTTTACTGGCCCCGACAGGTCAAGATACGCAGTATTTT
TRBV30	TRBJ1-1	-	-	CAWSQGRNTEAFF	TGTGCCTGGAGTCAGGGTCGTAACACTGAAGCTTTCTTT
TRBV12-2	TRBJ2-3	-	-	CASRRNQDRDHTDTQYF	TGTGCAAGTCGCCGAAATCAGGACAGGGACCACACAGATACGCAGTATTTT
TRBV5-4	TRBJ2-7	-	-	CASSFPPSYEQYF	TGTGCCAGCAGCTTTCCCCCGTCCTACGAGCAGTACTTC
TRBV2	TRBJ2-5	-	-	CASSRQETQYF	TGTGCCAGCAGCCGCCAAGAGACCCAGTACTTC
TRBV27	TRBJ2-1	TRBD2	-	CASSGLAAYYNEQFF	TGTGCCAGCAGTGGACTAGCGGCTTACTACAATGAGCAGTTCTTC
TRBV4-1	TRBJ2-1	-	-	CASRSAGDKVQFF	TGCGCCAGCAGATCGGCAGGGGATAAGGTGCAGTTCTTC
TRBV5-6	TRBJ2-7	TRBD2	once	CASSLGGRAWEQYF	TGTGCCAGCAGCTTGGGCGGGAGGGCCTGGGAGCAGTACTTC
TRBV11-3	TRBJ1-1	-	-	CASSKTRYGTEAFF	TGTGCCAGCAGCAAAACTAGGTACGGGACTGAAGCTTTCTTT
TRBV6-5	TRBJ1-6	TRBD1	-	CASTFRTGFNSPLHF	TGTGCCAGCACTTTTCGGACAGGGTTCAATTCACCCCTCCACTTT
TRBV5-4	TRBJ2-7	-	-	CASSLGQDYEQYF	TGTGCCAGCAGCCTAGGACAAGACTACGAGCAGTACTTC
TRBV5-1	TRBJ1-1	TRBD1	-	CASSLLAGGNTEAFF	TGCGCCAGCAGCTTGTTGGCAGGGGGTAACACTGAAGCTTTCTTT
TRBV28	TRBJ2-7	TRBD2	-	CASRTHITTSGIQLPQYF	TGTGCCAGCAGGACCCATATCACTACTAGCGGGATTCAACTACCGCAGTACTTC
TRBV5-1	TRBJ2-1	TRBD2	-	CASSLEGPTSGTNNEQFF	TGCGCCAGCAGCTTGGAAGGCCCGACTAGCGGGACAAACAATGAGCAGTTCTTC
TRBV30	TRBJ1-1	-	many	CAWSTGTQNTEAFF	TGTGCCTGGTCGACCGGGACACAGAACACTGAAGCTTTCTTT
TRBV7-8	TRBJ2-1	TRBD2	-	CASSLERDRYNEQFF	TGTGCCAGCAGCTTAGAGCGGGACCGATACAATGAGCAGTTCTTC
TRBV9	TRBJ2-4	-	-	CASSPLEGHLNIQYF	TGTGCCAGCAGCCCCCTAGAGGGACACTTAAACATTCAGTACTTC
TRBV5-4	TRBJ2-5	TRBD2	-	CATLGASGTQETQYF	TGTGCCACCCTCGGGGCTAGCGGGACCCAAGAGACCCAGTACTTC
TRBV6-5	TRBJ2-7	-	-	CASSYSAKGLYEQYF	TGTGCCAGCAGTTACTCGGCCAAGGGGCTTTACGAGCAGTACTTC
TRBV19	TRBJ2-1	TRBD2	-	CASSPRGAYYNEQFF	TGTGCCAGTAGTCCGCGGGGGGCCTACTACAATGAGCAGTTCTTC
TRBV10-3	TRBJ2-7	-	-	CAISYDSPAYEQYF	TGTGCCATCAGTTATGACAGCCCTGCCTACGAGCAGTACTTC
TRBV27	TRBJ2-1	TRBD2	-	CASSPRLGGGLGNEQFF	TGTGCCAGCAGTCCCCGTCTCGGGGGGGGTCTAGGAAATGAGCAGTTCTTC
TRBV11-2	TRBJ2-1	TRBD2	-	CASSFEREVNEQFF	TGTGCCAGCAGCTTCGAACGGGAGGTCAATGAGCAGTTCTTC
TRBV21-1	TRBJ1-1	-	-	CASSKGGGGTEAFF	TGTGCCAGCAGCAAAGGAGGGGGTGGAACTGAAGCTTTCTTT
TRBV5-1	TRBJ2-5	TRBD2	-	CASSAHGLAETQYF	TGCGCCAGCAGCGCACACGGACTAGCTGAGACCCAGTACTTC
TRBV30	TRBJ2-2	TRBD1	-	CAWSDWGQGVSGELFF	TGTGCCTGGAGTGATTGGGGACAGGGGGTATCCGGGGAGCTGTTTTTT
TRBV11-2	TRBJ1-1	-	-	CASSSRRVYEGENTEAFF	TGTGCCAGCAGCTCACGCCGGGTCTACGAGGGAGAGAACACTGAAGCTTTCTTT
TRBV5-1	TRBJ2-3	-	-	CASSLDSVSTDTQYF	TGCGCCAGCAGCTTGGATAGTGTTAGCACAGATACGCAGTATTTT
TRBV18	TRBJ1-1	-	few	CASSSNANSQAFF	TGTGCCAGCTCCTCAAACGCGAACTCACAAGCTTTCTTT